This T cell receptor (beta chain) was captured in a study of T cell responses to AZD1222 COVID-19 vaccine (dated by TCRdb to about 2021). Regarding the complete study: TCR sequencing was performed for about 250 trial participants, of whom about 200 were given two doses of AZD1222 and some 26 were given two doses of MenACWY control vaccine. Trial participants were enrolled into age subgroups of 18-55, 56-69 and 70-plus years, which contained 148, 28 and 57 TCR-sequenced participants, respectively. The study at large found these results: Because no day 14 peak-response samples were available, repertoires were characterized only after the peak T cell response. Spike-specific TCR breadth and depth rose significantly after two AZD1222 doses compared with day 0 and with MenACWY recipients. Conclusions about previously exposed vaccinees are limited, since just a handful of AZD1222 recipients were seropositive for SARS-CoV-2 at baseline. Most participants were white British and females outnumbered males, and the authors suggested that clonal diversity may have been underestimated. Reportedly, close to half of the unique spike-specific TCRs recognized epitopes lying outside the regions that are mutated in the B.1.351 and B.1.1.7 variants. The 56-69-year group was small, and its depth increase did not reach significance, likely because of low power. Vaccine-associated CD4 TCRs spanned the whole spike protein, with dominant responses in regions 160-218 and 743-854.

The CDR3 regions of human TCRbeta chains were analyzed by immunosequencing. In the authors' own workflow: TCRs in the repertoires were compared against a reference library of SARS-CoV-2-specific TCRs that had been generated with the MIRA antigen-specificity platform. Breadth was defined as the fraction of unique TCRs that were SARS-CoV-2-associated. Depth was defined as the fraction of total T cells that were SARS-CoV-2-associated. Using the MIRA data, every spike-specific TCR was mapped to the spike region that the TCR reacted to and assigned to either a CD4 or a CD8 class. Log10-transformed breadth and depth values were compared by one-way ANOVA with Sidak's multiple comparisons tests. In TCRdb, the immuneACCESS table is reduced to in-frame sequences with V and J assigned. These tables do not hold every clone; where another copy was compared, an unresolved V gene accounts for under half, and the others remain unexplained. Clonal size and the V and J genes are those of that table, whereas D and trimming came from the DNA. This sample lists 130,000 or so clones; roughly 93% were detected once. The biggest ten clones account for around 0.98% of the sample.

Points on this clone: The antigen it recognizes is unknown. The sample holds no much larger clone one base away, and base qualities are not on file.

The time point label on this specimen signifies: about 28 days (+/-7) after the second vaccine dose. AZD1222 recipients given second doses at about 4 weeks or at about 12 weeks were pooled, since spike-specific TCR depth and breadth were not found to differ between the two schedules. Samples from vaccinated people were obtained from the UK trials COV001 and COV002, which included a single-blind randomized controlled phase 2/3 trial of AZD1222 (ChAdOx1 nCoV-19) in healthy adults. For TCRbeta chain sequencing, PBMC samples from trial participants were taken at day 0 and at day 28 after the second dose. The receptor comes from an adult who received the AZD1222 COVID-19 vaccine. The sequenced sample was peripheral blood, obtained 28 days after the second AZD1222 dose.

The CDR3 region reads CASSLYTYTGELFF. The bases are TGTGCCAGCAGCCTATACACATACACCGGGGAGCTGTTTTTT. The sequence links TRBV27 to TRBJ2-2, with no confidently assigned D gene. From the cysteine through the phenylalanine, the CDR3 covers 14 amino acids. The CDR3 DNA has 42 bases and is translated from base 1. Trimming takes 6 bases from V and 3 bases from J, and the germline ends sit 11 bases apart. The germline V gene (reference sequence) gives CDR1 as MNHEY and CDR2 as SMNVEV.